The 6 T cell receptor beta chains given below trace back to one sample, sequenced in a study of blood T cells in healthy people across ages. A sample-barcoded 5' primer and a J-beta primer mix were used in a second PCR of about 6 to 11 cycles. TCRdb processed the 5' RACE reads anew with MiXCR; each CDR3 protein has one entry. The profile shows 630,000 or so distinct CDR3 sequences, 32% of them singletons. Specimen: blood. The receptors originated from an elderly woman in good health.

This sequence joins TRBV2 and TRBJ2-2, with a tentative D call TRBD1 (5 bases). From germline, CDR1 is SNHLY and CDR2 FYNNEI. V lost 6 bases, J lost 6 bases, and 8 bases lay in between. There are 12 residues in the CDR3. The CDR3 DNA follows: TGTGCCAGCAGCAGGGAATCCGGGGAGCTGTTTTTT. Protein: CASSRESGELFF.

In its sample, this clonotype was seen many times. The V gene is TRBV3-1, the J gene TRBJ2-4; 7 nucleotides line up with TRBD2. J lost 4 bases, V lost 1 base, and 7 bases had no gene match. The CDR3 has 16 amino acids. The germline gives CDR1 LGHDT, CDR2 YNNKEL (reference sequence). CDR3: CASSQGTGGGKNIQYF. DNA of the CDR3: TGTGCCAGCAGCCAAGGCACGGGCGGGGGAAAAAACATTCAGTACTTC.

This chain connects TRBV29-1 to TRBJ2-1, with D unclear. V was trimmed by 3 bases and J by 0 bases, leaving 12 bases between them. Germline CDR1 reads SQVTM; CDR2 reads ANQGSEA. The CDR3 spans 15 residues. CDR3 nucleotide sequence: TGCAGCGTTGATGAAAGGGATACCTCCTACAATGAGCAGTTCTTC. Protein sequence: CSVDERDTSYNEQFF.

This clonotype was counted many times. The genes are TRBV6-2 or TRBV6-3 and TRBJ2-7; 10 bases line up with TRBD1. The junction had 6 bases not matched to a gene; V was cut back by 4 bases and J by 0 bases. The CDR3 runs to 16 residues. Germline V lookup: CDR1 MNHEY, CDR2 SVGEGT. CDR3 region: CASSFFRDRGSYEQYF. The CDR3 DNA follows: TGTGCCAGCAGTTTCTTCCGGGACAGGGGCTCCTACGAGCAGTACTTC.

Worth noting for this clonotype: A read error is possible here, since a much larger clone lies one base away. This chain uses TRBV5-1 with TRBJ1-5; 7 nucleotides line up with TRBD1. The CDR3 totals 14 residues. CDR1 is SGHRS and CDR2 is YFSETQ in the germline V gene. V dropped 3 bases and J dropped 4; count of bases not matched to a gene: 4. CDR3 residues: CASSSGTENQPQHF. Here the CDR3 DNA reads TGCGCCAGCAGCTCCGGGACAGAGAATCAGCCCCAGCATTTT.

This clonotype was found many times. This sequence joins TRBV7-2 and TRBJ2-7, with D uncertain. Germline loops: CDR1 SGHTA, CDR2 FQGNSA. Trimming took 6 bases from V and 3 from J, leaving 6 bases between them. CDR3 length: 11 amino acids. The CDR3 loop reads CASSSRYEQYF. The CDR3 DNA follows: TGTGCCAGCAGTTCACGCTACGAGCAGTACTTC.